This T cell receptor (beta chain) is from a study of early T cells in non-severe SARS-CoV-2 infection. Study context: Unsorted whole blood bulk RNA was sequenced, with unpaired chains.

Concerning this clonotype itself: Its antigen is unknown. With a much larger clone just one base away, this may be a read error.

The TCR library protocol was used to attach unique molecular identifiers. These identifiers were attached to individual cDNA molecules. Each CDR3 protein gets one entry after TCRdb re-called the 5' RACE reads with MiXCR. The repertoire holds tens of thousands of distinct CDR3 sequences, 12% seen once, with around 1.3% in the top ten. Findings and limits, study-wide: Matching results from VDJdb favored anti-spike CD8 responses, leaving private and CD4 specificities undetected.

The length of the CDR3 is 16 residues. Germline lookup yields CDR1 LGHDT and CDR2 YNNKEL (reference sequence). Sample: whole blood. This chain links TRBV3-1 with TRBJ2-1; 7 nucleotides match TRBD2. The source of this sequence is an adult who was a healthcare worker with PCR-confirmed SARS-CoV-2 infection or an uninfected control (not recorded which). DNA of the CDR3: TGTACCAGCAGCGGGAAGCTTGCGGGGACCTACAATGAGCAGTTCTTC. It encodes CTSSGKLAGTYNEQFF.